This passage covers 9 T cell receptor beta chains from one sample sequenced in a study of cytomegalovirus exposure and HLA in healthy donors. 13 Jbeta primers and 60 Vbeta primers were used for the PCR. Sequenced by immunoSEQ multiplex PCR; TCRdb stores in-frame clones only, minus some. This sample has 180,000 or so clones, with about four fifths found just once. The source material was PBMCs. These receptors were collected from a woman in her twenties or thirties in good health and CMV-seronegative.

The chain joins TRBV7-8 to TRBJ2-3, with D possibly being TRBD1 (6 bases). V lost 0 bases to trimming and J lost 4 bases, with 14 bases between them. The germline V gene encodes CDR1 SGHVS and CDR2 FQNEAQ. The CDR3 length is 16 residues. CDR3 DNA: TGTGCCAGCAGCTTAGCGCCGGCAGGGGTCCCAGATACGCAGTATTTT. Translating gives CASSLAPAGVPDTQYF.

A single count supports this clone. The chain combines TRBV7-3 with TRBJ1-4, with a weak D call TRBD1 (6 bases). The CDR3 spans 15 residues. Per the germline V gene, CDR1 is SGHTA and CDR2 is FQGTGA. The V end lost 5 bases, the J end lost 3 bases, and 13 bases lay between the germline ends. CDR3 protein: CASSRRGGPNEKLFF. The DNA for the CDR3 is TGTGCCAGCAGCCGGAGAGGGGGTCCTAATGAAAAACTGTTTTTT.

The sample holds a few counts of this clone. The V gene is TRBV6-5, the J gene TRBJ1-1; D call uncertain. Germline V gene sequence: CDR1 MNHEY, CDR2 SVGAGI. CDR3 length: 15 amino acids. V shed 0 bases and J shed 2 bases, with 10 bases lying between them. The CDR3 loop reads CASSYSPQLNTEAFF. Here the CDR3 DNA reads TGTGCCAGCAGTTACTCCCCACAGCTTAACACTGAAGCTTTCTTT.

J is TRBJ1-4 and V is TRBV4-1; maybe TRBD1 (6 bases). The CDR3 length is 14 residues. Looked up from germline, CDR1 is MGHRA and CDR2 is YSYEKL. V dropped 2 bases and J dropped 6 bases, with 10 bases sitting between them. In DNA, the CDR3 is TGCGCCAGCAGCCAAACAGGGAGGGATGAAAAACTGTTTTTT. It codes for CASSQTGRDEKLFF.

This clone was observed a handful of times. The chain couples TRBV19 to TRBJ2-3, with 7 nucleotides matching TRBD1. Trimming at V came to 4 bases and at J to 1 base, leaving 8 bases not matched to a gene. The CDR3 consists of 16 residues. Germline-derived CDR1 and CDR2 are LNHDA and SQIVND (reference sequence). CDR3 amino acids: CASSTGPGTGTDTQYF. The CDR3 DNA is TGTGCCAGTAGTACCGGACCCGGGACAGGCACAGATACGCAGTATTTT.

V and J are TRBV7-9 and TRBJ2-7; TRBD2 agrees at 14 bases. The germline V gene encodes CDR1 SEHNR and CDR2 FQNEAQ (reference sequence). The length of the CDR3 is 15 residues. Unmatched junction bases numbered 3, after V lost 5 bases and J lost 3 bases. CDR3 nucleotide sequence: TGTGCCAGCAGCCCCGGACTAGCGGGGGGCTACGAGCAGTACTTC. Amino acids: CASSPGLAGGYEQYF.

The V and J genes are TRBV7-2 and TRBJ2-5; TRBD2 is a possible D gene (5 bases). From germline, CDR1 is SGHTA and CDR2 FQGNSA. The CDR3 is 15 residues long. Trimming shortened V by 5 bases and J by 0 bases, and 13 bases separated the two germline ends. CDR3 protein: CASSLRRGNQETQYF. Here the CDR3 DNA reads TGTGCCAGCAGCCTACGACGGGGTAACCAAGAGACCCAGTACTTC.

V gene TRBV18 combines with J gene TRBJ1-1; TRBD1 aligns across 7 bases. V gave up 3 bases and J gave up 0 bases; unmatched junction bases: 4. The CDR3 contains 15 residues. CDR1 KGHSH and CDR2 LQKENI come from the germline V gene. The CDR3 DNA reads TGTGCCAGCTCACCGAGGGACAGAATGAACACTGAAGCTTTCTTT. This codes for CASSPRDRMNTEAFF. The variable domain in full, completed from reference TRBV18 and TRBJ1-1, reads NAGVMQNPRHLVRRRGQEARLRCSPMKGHSHVYWYRQLPEEGLKFMVYLQKENIIDESGMPKERFSAEFPKEGPSILRIQQVVRGDSAAYFCASSPRDRMNTEAFFGQGTRLTVV.

The V gene is TRBV7-8, the J gene TRBJ1-5, with D maybe TRBD1 (6 bases). The germline gives CDR1 SGHVS, CDR2 FQNEAQ. The V end lost 11 bases, the J end lost 5 bases, and 10 bases lay between the germline ends. The CDR3 length is 11 residues. For the CDR3, the DNA is TGTGCCTCGGGGGGCCATCAGCCCCAGCATTTT. Its protein is CASGGHQPQHF.